This T cell receptor (beta chain) comes out of a study of Ad26.COV2.S vaccination and SARS-CoV-2 variants. Treatment noted: around 19 received Ad26.COV2.S at low or high dose, single or two shots; about 5 received placebo; per-sample allocation not given. At day 63 after the first vaccine or placebo injection, samples were drawn. Immunization relied on an Ad26 vector, which expressed Wuhan-strain SARS-CoV-2 spike. The study's findings and limits: The study found similar non-spike TCR breadth in vaccine and placebo recipients. There was reportedly substantial breadth in spike-specific CD8+ and CD4+ T cell responses after vaccination. Vaccinees showed greater spike-specific TCR breadth than placebo recipients.

The assay was immunoSEQ multiplex PCR, and TCRdb's table has in-frame clones only and misses some. This sample carries some 250,000 clones, approximately 88% of them seen once, and the ten largest clones take about 10%. The CDR3 is 14 residues long. Germline V CDR1 and CDR2: SGHTA, FQGNSA. The V end was cut by 5 bases, the J end by 1 base, with 11 bases between. With regard to this clone: Its matching antigen is unknown.

Sequenced material: peripheral blood, taken in a trial of Ad26.COV2.S vaccine versus placebo. The V call is TRBV7-2, the J call TRBJ1-1; tentative D call: TRBD1 (5 bases). The receptor comes from a person aged 18-60 years who received the Ad26.COV2.S COVID-19 vaccine or a placebo. CDR3 bases: TGTGCCAGCAGCAGGGGACTTCGGAACACTGAAGCTTTCTTT. The encoded protein is CASSRGLRNTEAFF.